These 17 T cell receptor beta chains were sequenced from one sample in a study of CD8+CD57+ T cells in acquired aplastic anemia. Individuals selected for sequencing had exhibited CD8+CD57+ cell expansion on flow cytometry. For CDR3 and TCR beta VDJ profiling, genomic DNA was the template used. TCRdb passed the reads through MiXCR, listing each CDR3 protein once. The repertoire holds around 430,000 distinct CDR3 sequences, roughly 34% seen once, with 0.7% to 1% in the top ten. Sequencing was done on a sample of sorted CD4+, CD8+, or CD8+CD57+ T cells (not recorded which) from PBMCs. The receptor source for this set is a human donor with aplastic anemia.

This chain links TRBV13 with TRBJ1-2; TRBD1 aligns across 11 bases. The CDR3 covers 15 residues. Unmatched junction bases numbered 5, after V lost 5 bases and J lost 3 bases. Germline CDR1 and CDR2: PRHDT and FYEKMQ (reference sequence). Here the CDR3 DNA reads TGTGCCAGCAGCCCCGGACAGGGGGCAGACTATGGCTACACCTTC. Its translation is CASSPGQGADYGYTF. Using reference TRBV13 and TRBJ1-2 for the parts outside the CDR3, the full variable domain is AAGVIQSPRHLIKEKRETATLKCYPIPRHDTVYWYQQGPGQDPQFLISFYEKMQSDKGSIPDRFSAQQFSDYHSELNMSSLELGDSALYFCASSPGQGADYGYTFGSGTRLTVV.

This chain connects TRBV6-1 to TRBJ1-6, with TRBD1 matching over 9 bases. Germline-derived CDR1 and CDR2 are MNHNS and SASEGT. The V gene end was trimmed by 0 bases and the J gene end by 4 bases; junction bases not matched to a gene: 7. The CDR3 totals 18 residues. The CDR3 loop reads CASSEALDRGDYNSPLHF. In DNA, the CDR3 is TGTGCCAGCAGTGAAGCCCTAGACAGGGGGGATTATAATTCACCCCTCCACTTT.

V and J are TRBV4-1 and TRBJ2-7; D gene ambiguous. The V gene's germline CDR1 is MGHRA and CDR2 YSYEKL. There are 13 residues in the CDR3. V lost 0 bases to trimming and J lost 5 bases, with 8 bases between them. The CDR3 region is CASSQDRQDEQYF. The CDR3 bases are TGCGCCAGCAGCCAAGATCGCCAGGACGAGCAGTACTTC.

For this clonotype: This sequence may be a read error, since a much larger clone differs from it by one base. The chain is built from TRBV20-1 and TRBJ1-5; D possibly corresponds to TRBD1 (6 bases). Germline values: CDR1 DFQATT, CDR2 SNEGSKA (reference sequence). Between the trimmed V and J ends, which lost 0 bases and 2 bases, there was a span of 11 bases. This CDR3 contains 15 residues. The CDR3 loop reads CSARDTGGRNQPQHF. The CDR3 DNA is TGCAGTGCTAGAGATACTGGGGGGCGCAATCAGCCCCAGCATTTT.

In this sample, this clonotype turned up a few times. This chain connects TRBV6-5 to TRBJ1-2; TRBD1 matches at 8 bases. CDR1 and CDR2 from the germline V gene are MNHEY and SVGAGI. The CDR3 has 15 residues. With 1 base clipped from V and 5 bases from J, the junction kept 6 bases outside the gene matches. CDR3 DNA sequence: TGTGCCAGCAGTTACTTGGACAGGGTTAATTATGGCTACACCTTC. Translation gives CASSYLDRVNYGYTF.

This clonotype was seen at least ten times. This chain connects TRBV4-3 to TRBJ1-2; D gene uncertain. Germline-derived CDR1 and CDR2 are LGHNA and YSLEER. The V end lost 1 base, the J end lost 5 bases, and 11 bases lay between the germline ends. The CDR3 covers 14 residues. The CDR3 bases are TGCGCCAGCAGCCAAGCTTTGGCTGTATATGGCTACACCTTC. Its translation is CASSQALAVYGYTF.

This chain links TRBV20-1 with TRBJ2-2; 7 bases agree with TRBD2. J was trimmed by 0 bases and V by 5 bases; bases with no gene match: 9. Germline values: CDR1 DFQATT, CDR2 SNEGSKA (reference sequence). The CDR3 runs 16 residues. The CDR3: CSALPPGLTNTGELFF. CDR3 DNA sequence: TGCAGTGCTCTTCCACCGGGACTAACGAACACCGGGGAGCTGTTTTTT.

This chain links TRBV5-1 with TRBJ2-6; D may be TRBD2 (5 bases). Trimming took off 2 bases at V and 8 bases at J, with 8 bases between the two ends. CDR1 and CDR2 (germline): SGHRS, YFSETQ. The CDR3 extends over 13 amino acids. In DNA, the CDR3 is TGCGCCAGCAGCTTCGGGGAAACCAACGTCCTGACTTTC. This encodes CASSFGETNVLTF.

Note on this clonotype: A clone one base away is much larger, so this may be a read error. V usage is TRBV20-1 and J usage is TRBJ2-3; D is unresolved. The CDR3 totals 12 residues. The germline CDR1 and CDR2 sequences are DFQATT and SNEGSKA (reference sequence). CDR3 residues: CSARTNTDTRYF. Written as DNA, the CDR3 is TGCAGTGCTAGAACTAACACAGATACGCGGTATTTT.

A note on this clonotype: Since a much larger clone is just one base distant, this may be a read error. V is TRBV20-1 and J is TRBJ1-2, with 11 bases identical to TRBD1. This CDR3 is 15 amino acids long. From germline, CDR1 is DFQATT and CDR2 SNEGSKA (reference sequence). The DNA of the CDR3 is TGCAGTGCTAGAGCACGGGACAGGGGGTTCTATAGCTACACCTTC. Protein: CSARARDRGFYSYTF.

Comment on this clonotype: A junction end diverges from the germline sequence, so it may reflect a read error. The V gene is TRBV12-5, the J gene TRBJ1-2; D gene unclear. The CDR3 length is 13 residues. Germline CDR1 is LGHNT and CDR2 is FRNRAP. The CDR3 DNA reads TGTGCTAGTGGTTTGGTCGAGGTGGATGGCCACACCTTC. The encoded protein is CASGLVEVDGHTF.

The count of this clonotype is one. The chain has TRBV29-1 and TRBJ1-2; no clear D. Trimming removed 8 bases from V and 4 bases from J, with 20 bases in between. Per the germline V gene, CDR1 is SQVTM and CDR2 is ANQGSEA. The CDR3 is made up of 14 amino acids. This chain's CDR3 is CSPRAETGGYGYTF. For the CDR3, the DNA is TGCAGCCCGAGAGCGGAAACGGGAGGCTATGGCTACACCTTC.

The chain employs TRBV7-2 and TRBJ1-2, with TRBD1 matching over 8 bases. Germline values: CDR1 SGHTA, CDR2 FQGNSA. The CDR3 loop spans 16 amino acids. Losses at the gene ends were 4 bases for V and 1 base for J; bases not matched to a gene: 8. As DNA, the CDR3 is TGTGCCAGCAGCTCGTCATCGGACAGGGTTAACTATGGCTACACCTTC. Protein sequence: CASSSSSDRVNYGYTF.

This clonotype turned up a few times. The J gene is TRBJ2-3, the V gene TRBV6-1; D might be TRBD2 (6 bases). V lost 5 bases, J lost 1 base, and 16 bases lay in between. This CDR3 is built from 16 residues. The germline V gene encodes CDR1 MNHNS and CDR2 SASEGT. In DNA, the CDR3 is TGTGCCAGCAGTCAACCGCGGGACCTGCGCACAGATACGCAGTATTTT. It yields the protein CASSQPRDLRTDTQYF.

The rearrangement joins TRBV10-3 to TRBJ2-7; D is possibly TRBD1 (7 bases). This CDR3 is 15 amino acids long. The V gene's germline CDR1 is ENHRY and CDR2 SYGVKD. Trimming pared 11 bases from V and 6 bases from J, leaving 26 bases between. This chain's CDR3 is CAPHFDREDPREQYF. The DNA of the CDR3 is TGTGCCCCGCACTTTGACAGGGAGGATCCTCGCGAGCAGTACTTC.

This clonotype was found a few times. The J gene is TRBJ2-1, the V gene TRBV11-1, with D tentatively TRBD2 (6 bases). Germline CDR1 is SGHAT and CDR2 is FQDESV (reference sequence). CDR3 length: 15 residues. V dropped 2 bases and J dropped 5 bases, with 13 bases sitting between them. CDR3 coding DNA: TGTGCCAGCAGCTTAACGGGAGTTAGGAACAATGAGCAGTTCTTC. Translated, it gives CASSLTGVRNNEQFF. Based on the CDR3 plus reference TRBV11-1 and TRBJ2-1, the full variable domain is EAEVAQSPRYKITEKSQAVAFWCDPISGHATLYWYRQILGQGPELLVQFQDESVVDDSQLPKDRFSAERLKGVDSTLKIQPAELGDSAMYLCASSLTGVRNNEQFFGPGTRLTVL.

The chain joins TRBV7-3 to TRBJ2-3; D gene ambiguous. The V gene's germline CDR1 is SGHTA and CDR2 FQGTGA. V was clipped by 2 bases and J by 0 bases, with 6 bases between them. This CDR3 contains 14 residues. The CDR3 is CASSLSASTDTQYF. The CDR3 nucleotides are TGTGCCAGCAGCTTATCAGCGAGCACAGATACGCAGTATTTT.